One TCR beta chain is described in this entry. Its cognate antigen is unknown. Together with a sample-barcoded 5' primer, a J-beta primer mix was included in a second PCR lasting about 7 to 11 cycles. A single record per CDR3 protein comes from TCRdb applying MiXCR to the 5' RACE reads. The repertoire holds about 1 million distinct CDR3 sequences, roughly 45% seen once, with about 20% in the top ten. This sample was taken from a study of blood T cells in healthy people across ages. The overall study: Roughly one uniquely barcoded beta molecule per two T cells was captured.

CDR1 is SNHLY and CDR2 is FYNNEI in the germline V gene. The CDR3 runs to 15 residues. With V trimmed by 7 bases and J by 9 bases, 14 bases remained unmatched. Every sample gave at least 5.5 micrograms of total RNA when it was extracted. General study points: Shifts in expanded clonotypes may have been confounded by donor CMV status, which was unknown. Using unsorted PBMCs precluded a conclusive naive versus antigen-experienced comparison.

The receptor was derived from a woman aged 55-75 years in good health. V gene TRBV2 combines with J gene TRBJ2-1; TRBD2 matches 8 bases. Sequencing was performed on blood. CDR3 nucleotide sequence: TGTGCCAGCACCATACGCAGCGGGAGTGCCGGTGAGCAGTTCTTC. Translating it yields CASTIRSGSAGEQFF.